This is a list of T cell receptor beta chains from one sample in a study of T cells in Graves' hyperthyroidism and ophthalmopathy. TCRdb called the multiplex PCR reads again in MiXCR, with one record for every CDR3 protein. The sample shows about 410,000 distinct CDR3 sequences, approximately 15% of them seen only once. Sample: blood. These receptors came from a man aged 18-30 years with Graves' ophthalmopathy. Both conserved end residues are part of each CDR3. A D gene is named only where the DNA matches it firmly. The size of a clone is reported for some rows only, either as once, few or many, or as a class for expanded clones.

abundance	d_gene	v_gene	j_gene	CDR3nt	CDR3aa
many	.	TRBV6-6	TRBJ1-2	TGTGCCAGCAGTTACAGTCAGAACTATGGCTACACCTTC	CASSYSQNYGYTF
.	.	TRBV5-6	TRBJ1-2	TGTGCCAGCAGTATCCGGGGCTCTCGTGGCTACACCTTC	CASSIRGSRGYTF
.	TRBD2	TRBV24-1	TRBJ2-2	TGTGCCCCGCCCCGACCGATAGCGGGAGGGAGTTGGTTGGACACCGGGGAGCTGTTTTTT	CAPPRPIAGGSWLDTGELFF
many	.	TRBV6-1	TRBJ1-1	TGTGCCATTGAGGACGGAAGGAACACTGAAGCTTTCTTT	CAIEDGRNTEAFF
many	TRBD1	TRBV10-3	TRBJ2-3	TGTGCCGCCGGGACAGGGGGGTTGGATACGCAGTATTTT	CAAGTGGLDTQYF
many	TRBD2	TRBV12-3/TRBV12-4	TRBJ2-2	TGTGCCAGCAGTCCCGGGACTAGCGAGACGAACACCGGGGAGCTGTTTTTT	CASSPGTSETNTGELFF
.	.	TRBV19	TRBJ1-1	TGTGCCAGTAGAACAGGGATTGTAGCTTTCTTT	CASRTGIVAFF
many	.	TRBV12-3/TRBV12-4	TRBJ1-1	TGTGCCAGCAGTTGGGGGGCCATGAACACTGAAGCTTTCTTT	CASSWGAMNTEAFF
many	.	TRBV20-1	TRBJ2-1	TGCAGTGCTAGTCGGCAGCCAGCTGCTGTCTTC	CSASRQPAAVF
many	TRBD1	TRBV30	TRBJ2-4	TGTGCCTGGACCGAGCTGGACAGGGTTGACATTCAGTACTTC	CAWTELDRVDIQYF
many	TRBD2	TRBV6-1	TRBJ2-1	TGTGCCAGCAGGACTCTTGCCTCGGGGAGGGATGAGCAGTTCTTC	CASRTLASGRDEQFF
once	TRBD1	TRBV6-2/TRBV6-3	TRBJ1-5	TGTGCCAGCATTGCGGGACAGGGGTATAGCAATCAGCCCCAGCATTTT	CASIAGQGYSNQPQHF
many	.	TRBV6-1	TRBJ1-1	TGTGCCAGCAGCAAGGCGGACAGCAACACTGAAGCTTTCTTT	CASSKADSNTEAFF
.	.	TRBV4-1	TRBJ1-1	TGCGCCAGCAGCCGATCCCGACTCAGGGGAAACACTGAAGCTTTCTTT	CASSRSRLRGNTEAFF
many	TRBD1	TRBV10-3	TRBJ1-5	TGTGCCATCAGTGATGGACAGGGCAATCAGCCCCAGCATTTT	CAISDGQGNQPQHF
many	.	TRBV29-1	TRBJ2-7	TGCAGCGTTGGTCGCAAGGGGCGGTTCTACGAGCAGTACTTC	CSVGRKGRFYEQYF
many	.	TRBV7-9	TRBJ2-7	TGTGCCAGCAGCTTAGGGGACCCAACCTACGAGCAGTACTTC	CASSLGDPTYEQYF
many	.	TRBV20-1	TRBJ1-3	TGCAGTGCTAGAGATCACCGAGGAGCTGGAAACACCATATATTTT	CSARDHRGAGNTIYF
many	TRBD2	TRBV20-1	TRBJ2-4	TGCAGTGCTAGAAGGCTAGCGGGAGGCGTTGGAAACATTCAGTACTTC	CSARRLAGGVGNIQYF
.	TRBD1	TRBV6-1	TRBJ2-1	TGTGCCAGCAGAGCCGGGACAGCACATTACAATGAGCAGTTCTTC	CASRAGTAHYNEQFF
.	TRBD2	TRBV4-1	TRBJ2-1	TGCGCCAGCAGCCGGGGGGAGGGAGGACTAAATGAGCAGTTCTTC	CASSRGEGGLNEQFF
many	TRBD1	TRBV6-5	TRBJ2-7	TGTGCCAGCAGTTACTCAAGGGACAGGGTCCACTCCTACGAGCAGTACTTC	CASSYSRDRVHSYEQYF
many	TRBD1	TRBV6-5	TRBJ1-2	TGTGCCAGCAGTTACTCGAGTACAGGGGGAAACAACTATGGCTACACCTTC	CASSYSSTGGNNYGYTF
once	TRBD1	TRBV15	TRBJ2-3	TGTGCCACCAGCAGGGGGACAGTAACAGATACGCAGTATTTT	CATSRGTVTDTQYF
many	.	TRBV6-1	TRBJ2-5	TGTGCCAGCAGTTACGGATCGGCTCAGTACTTC	CASSYGSAQYF
.	.	TRBV27	TRBJ1-2	TGTGCCAGCAGTTTAGTGTCCAGGGGCGCCTTTGGCTACACCTTC	CASSLVSRGAFGYTF
few	TRBD1	TRBV19	TRBJ1-2	TGTGCCAGTAGACAGAGGACAGGGGGTGGCTACACCTTC	CASRQRTGGGYTF
many	TRBD2	TRBV20-1	TRBJ2-1	TGCAGTGCTAGGCTGCGCGGGAGGAAGTACAATGAGCAGTTCTTC	CSARLRGRKYNEQFF
many	TRBD1	TRBV20-1	TRBJ2-3	TGCAGTGCTAGAGATCGTGGGACAGGGATAGATACGCAGTATTTT	CSARDRGTGIDTQYF
.	TRBD1	TRBV24-1	TRBJ2-1	TGTGCCACCAGTGAATCAGACAGGGCTAGGGTCAACTACAATGAGCAGCTCTTC	CATSESDRARVNYNEQLF
few	.	TRBV7-9	TRBJ2-5	TGTGCCAGCAGCTTAGTGATGACAAAGAAAGAGACCCAGTACTTC	CASSLVMTKKETQYF
.	.	TRBV19	TRBJ2-7	TGTGCCAGTAGTATAGAACCGGACTCACTCTACGAGCAGTACTTC	CASSIEPDSLYEQYF
many	TRBD1	TRBV7-8	TRBJ2-2	TGTGCCAGCAGCTCGGACAGGACCGGGGAGCTGTTTTTT	CASSSDRTGELFF
.	.	TRBV4-1	TRBJ2-7	TGCGCCAGCAGCCCGCCCGAAGCTACCGTCTACGAGCAGTACTTC	CASSPPEATVYEQYF
few	.	TRBV6-1	TRBJ2-2	TGTGCCACCATTTTGAGCAGGGCGGTCACCGGGGAGCTGTTTTTT	CATILSRAVTGELFF
many	TRBD1	TRBV30	TRBJ1-1	TGTGCCTGGACCCCTAGCTGGGACAGGGGAGGGAGAACTGAAGCTTTCTTT	CAWTPSWDRGGRTEAFF
many	.	TRBV7-3	TRBJ1-1	TGTGCCAGCAGCGACCAGGGAGAGGGTGAAGCTTTCTTT	CASSDQGEGEAFF
.	TRBD1	TRBV7-3	TRBJ2-5	TGTGCCAGAAGCCCCTGGACAGGGGAAGAGACCCAGTACTTC	CARSPWTGEETQYF
few	.	TRBV2	TRBJ2-3	TGTGCCAGCCGGGTCCGGGCGGGGCGGCCCTTATGGATCACAGATACGCAGTATTTT	CASRVRAGRPLWITDTQYF
many	.	TRBV28	TRBJ1-2	TGTGCCAGCAGTTCAGGGGATTATGGCTACACCTTC	CASSSGDYGYTF
many	.	TRBV12-3/TRBV12-4	TRBJ1-1	TGTGCCAGCCAGGGCACTGAAGCTTTCTTT	CASQGTEAFF
few	.	TRBV6-1	TRBJ1-1	TGTGCCAGCAGTCCGCGTCGGGGCCTGAACACTGAAGCTTTCTTT	CASSPRRGLNTEAFF
few	.	TRBV7-9	TRBJ1-5	TGTGCCAGCACCCCTGGGACCCCCAATCAGCCCCAGCATTTT	CASTPGTPNQPQHF
many	TRBD2	TRBV6-2/TRBV6-3	TRBJ2-1	TGTGCCAGCAGTACTAGCGGGGGGATCCATGAGCAGTTCTTC	CASSTSGGIHEQFF
many	.	TRBV20-1	TRBJ2-7	TGCAGTGCAAACCGGGACACCTCCTACGAGCAGTACTTC	CSANRDTSYEQYF
.	.	TRBV7-9	TRBJ2-5	TGTACCAGCAGCTTCCCGGATTCAGGGGTGGAGACCCAGTACTTC	CTSSFPDSGVETQYF
many	.	TRBV14	TRBJ1-2	TGTGCCAGCAGCCCAAGACAGCCGCTCTATGGCTACACCTTC	CASSPRQPLYGYTF
.	TRBD2	TRBV12-5	TRBJ2-1	TGTGCTAGTGGTTGGACTAGCGGGGGCCCTCACAATGAGCAGTTCTTC	CASGWTSGGPHNEQFF